This T cell receptor beta chain is from a study of molecular identifiers for immune sequencing clone quantification. Many counts were recorded for this clonotype. The authors built bulk TCR libraries by previously described methods with listed TCR primers. TCRdb called the PCR reads again in MiXCR, with one record for every CDR3 protein. The sample consists of around 86,000 distinct CDR3 sequences, around a fifth of them appearing once. Trimming shortened V by 3 bases and J by 4 bases, and 3 bases separated the two germline ends. Germline V gene sequence: CDR1 GTSNPN, CDR2 SVGIG (reference sequence). The CDR3 spans 10 residues.

J is TRBJ1-1 and V is TRBV30, with D unresolved. Sequencing was carried out using naive CD8+ T cells from blood, with Jurkat cell RNA spiked in. The subset was: FACS-sorted CD8+CD4-CCR7+CD45RA+ naive T cells. This TCR derives from a human donor in good health. Some libraries in this study had Jurkat cell RNA spiked in. The CDR3 DNA reads as TGTGCCTGGAGAGGCACTGAAGCTTTCTTT. Translated, it gives CAWRGTEAFF. Based on the CDR3 plus reference TRBV30 and TRBJ1-1, the full variable domain is SQTIHQWPATLVQPVGSPLSLECTVEGTSNPNLYWYRQAAGRGLQLLFYSVGIGQISSEVPQNLSASRPQDRQFILSSKKLLLSDSGFYLCAWRGTEAFFGQGTRLTVV.